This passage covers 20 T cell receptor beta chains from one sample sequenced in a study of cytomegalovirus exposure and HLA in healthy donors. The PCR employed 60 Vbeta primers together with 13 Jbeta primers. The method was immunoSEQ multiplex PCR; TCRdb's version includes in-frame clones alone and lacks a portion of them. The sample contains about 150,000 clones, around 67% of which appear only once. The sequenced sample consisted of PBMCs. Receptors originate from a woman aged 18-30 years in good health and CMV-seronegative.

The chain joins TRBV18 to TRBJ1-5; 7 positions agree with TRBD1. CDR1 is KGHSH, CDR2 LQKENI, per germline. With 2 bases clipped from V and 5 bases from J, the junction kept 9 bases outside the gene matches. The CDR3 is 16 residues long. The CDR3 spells CASSPGTGTVDQPQHF. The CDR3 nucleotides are TGTGCCAGCTCACCAGGTACCGGGACAGTCGATCAGCCCCAGCATTTT.

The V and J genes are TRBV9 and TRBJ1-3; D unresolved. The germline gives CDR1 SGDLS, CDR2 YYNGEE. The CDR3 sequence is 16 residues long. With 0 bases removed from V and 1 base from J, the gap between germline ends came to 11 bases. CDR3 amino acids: CASSVGTGYSGNTIYF. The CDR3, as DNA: TGTGCCAGCAGCGTAGGAACGGGGTATTCTGGAAACACCATATATTTT.

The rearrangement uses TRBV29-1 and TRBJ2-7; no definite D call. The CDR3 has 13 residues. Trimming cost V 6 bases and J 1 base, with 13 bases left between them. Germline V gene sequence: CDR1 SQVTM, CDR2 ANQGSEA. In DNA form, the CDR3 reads TGCAGCGTCTCCCCCCAGTGGTCCTACGAGCAGTACTTC. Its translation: CSVSPQWSYEQYF.

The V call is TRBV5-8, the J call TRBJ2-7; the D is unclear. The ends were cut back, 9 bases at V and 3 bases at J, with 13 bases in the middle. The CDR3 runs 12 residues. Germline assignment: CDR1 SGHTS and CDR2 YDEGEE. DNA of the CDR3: TGTGCCACCAGGAGAGAGAGCTACGAGCAGTACTTC. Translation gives CATRRESYEQYF. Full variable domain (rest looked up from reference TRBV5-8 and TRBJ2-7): EAGVTQSPTHLIKTRGQQATLRCSPISGHTSVYWYQQALGLGLQFLLWYDEGEERNRGNFPPRFSGRQFPNYSSELNVNALELEDSALYLCATRRESYEQYFGPGTRLTVT.

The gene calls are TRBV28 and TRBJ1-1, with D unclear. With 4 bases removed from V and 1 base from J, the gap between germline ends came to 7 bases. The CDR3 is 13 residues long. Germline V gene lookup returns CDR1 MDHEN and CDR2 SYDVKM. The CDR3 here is CASSWYGNTEAFF. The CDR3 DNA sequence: TGTGCCAGCAGTTGGTACGGGAACACTGAAGCTTTCTTT.

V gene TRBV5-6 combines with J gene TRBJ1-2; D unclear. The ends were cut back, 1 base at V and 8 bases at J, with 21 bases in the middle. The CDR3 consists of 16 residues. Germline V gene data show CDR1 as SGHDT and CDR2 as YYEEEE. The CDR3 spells CASSLYEGYGTQGYTF. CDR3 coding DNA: TGTGCCAGCAGCTTGTATGAGGGATATGGTACACAAGGCTACACCTTC.

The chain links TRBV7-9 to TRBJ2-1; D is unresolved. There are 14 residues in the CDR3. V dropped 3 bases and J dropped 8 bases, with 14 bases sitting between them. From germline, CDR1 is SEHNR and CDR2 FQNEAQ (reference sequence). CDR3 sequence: CASSLWPDNDEQFF. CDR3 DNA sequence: TGTGCCAGCAGCTTGTGGCCAGATAACGATGAGCAGTTCTTC.

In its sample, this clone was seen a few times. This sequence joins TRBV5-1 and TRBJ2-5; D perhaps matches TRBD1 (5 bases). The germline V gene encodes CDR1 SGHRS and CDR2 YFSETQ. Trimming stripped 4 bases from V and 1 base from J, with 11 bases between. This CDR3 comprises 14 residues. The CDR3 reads CASSAETVQETQYF. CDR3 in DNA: TGCGCCAGCAGCGCGGAGACAGTCCAAGAGACCCAGTACTTC.

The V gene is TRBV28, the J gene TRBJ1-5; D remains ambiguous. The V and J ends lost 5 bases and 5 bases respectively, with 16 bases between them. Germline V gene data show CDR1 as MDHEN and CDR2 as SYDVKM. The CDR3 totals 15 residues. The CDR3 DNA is TGTGCCAGCAGTCCAAGCTCGGTAAAATATCAGCCCCAGCATTTT. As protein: CASSPSSVKYQPQHF.

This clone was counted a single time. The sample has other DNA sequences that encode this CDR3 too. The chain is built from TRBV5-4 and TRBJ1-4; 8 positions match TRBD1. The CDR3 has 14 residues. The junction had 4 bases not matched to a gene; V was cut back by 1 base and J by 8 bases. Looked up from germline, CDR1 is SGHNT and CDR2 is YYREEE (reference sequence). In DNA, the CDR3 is TGTGCCAGCAGCTTGCAGGGGGCCGGGGAAAAACTGTTTTTT. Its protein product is CASSLQGAGEKLFF.

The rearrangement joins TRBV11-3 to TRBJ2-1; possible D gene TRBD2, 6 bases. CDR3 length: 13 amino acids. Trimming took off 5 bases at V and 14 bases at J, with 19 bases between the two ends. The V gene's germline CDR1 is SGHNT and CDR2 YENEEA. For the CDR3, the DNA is TGTGCCAGCAGCCCTCCGGGACTCAGCGTGGAGTTCTTC. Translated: CASSPPGLSVEFF.

The CDR3 region is CASSPREGAWNEQFF. CDR3 bases: TGTGCCAGCAGTCCCCGTGAGGGGGCCTGGAATGAGCAGTTCTTC. V is TRBV6-6 and J is TRBJ2-1; TRBD1 matches 7 bases. Germline CDR1 is MNHNY and CDR2 is SVGAGI (reference sequence). This CDR3 spans 15 amino acids. V dropped 5 bases and J dropped 7; count of bases not matched to a gene: 11.

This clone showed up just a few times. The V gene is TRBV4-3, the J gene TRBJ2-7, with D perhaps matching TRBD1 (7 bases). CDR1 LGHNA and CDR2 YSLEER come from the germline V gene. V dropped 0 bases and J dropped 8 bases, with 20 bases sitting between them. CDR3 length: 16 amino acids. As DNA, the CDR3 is TGCGCCAGCAGCCAAGATCGTTCACAGGGGACTTTTCAGCAGTACTTC. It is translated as CASSQDRSQGTFQQYF.

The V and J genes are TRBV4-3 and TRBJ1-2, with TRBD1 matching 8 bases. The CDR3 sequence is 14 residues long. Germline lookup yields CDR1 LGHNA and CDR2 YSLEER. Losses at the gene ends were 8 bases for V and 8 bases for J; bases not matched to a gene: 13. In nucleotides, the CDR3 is TGCGCCAGCTCCCGGGCCCAGGGGGCTGAGGGCTACACCTTC. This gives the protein CASSRAQGAEGYTF.

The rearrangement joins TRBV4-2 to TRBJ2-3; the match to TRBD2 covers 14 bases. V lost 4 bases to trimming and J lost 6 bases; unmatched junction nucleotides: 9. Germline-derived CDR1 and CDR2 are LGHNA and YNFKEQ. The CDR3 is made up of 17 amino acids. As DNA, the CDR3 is TGTGCCAGCAGCCCAAGACTAGCGGGAGGGCGGATGGATACGCAGTATTTT. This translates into CASSPRLAGGRMDTQYF.

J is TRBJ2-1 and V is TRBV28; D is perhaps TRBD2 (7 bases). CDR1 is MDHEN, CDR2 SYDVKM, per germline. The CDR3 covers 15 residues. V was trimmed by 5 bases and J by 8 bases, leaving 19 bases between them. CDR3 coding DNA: TGTGCCAGCAGTCCAACAAGGGGGGGATACTATGAGCAGTTCTTC. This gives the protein CASSPTRGGYYEQFF.

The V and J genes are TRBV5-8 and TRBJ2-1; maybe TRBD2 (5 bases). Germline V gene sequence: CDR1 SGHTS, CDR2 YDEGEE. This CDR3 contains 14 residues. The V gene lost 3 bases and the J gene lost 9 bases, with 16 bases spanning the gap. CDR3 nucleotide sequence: TGTGCCAGCAGCTATCCCCCGGGTGGAGGTGAGCAGTTCTTC. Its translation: CASSYPPGGGEQFF.

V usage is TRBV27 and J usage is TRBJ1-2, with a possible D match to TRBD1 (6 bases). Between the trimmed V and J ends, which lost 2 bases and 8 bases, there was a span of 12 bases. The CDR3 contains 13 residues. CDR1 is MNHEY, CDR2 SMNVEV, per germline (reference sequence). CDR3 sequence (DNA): TGTGCCAGCAGTTTAGGGGGGGCTGGGGGCTACACCTTC. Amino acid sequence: CASSLGGAGGYTF.

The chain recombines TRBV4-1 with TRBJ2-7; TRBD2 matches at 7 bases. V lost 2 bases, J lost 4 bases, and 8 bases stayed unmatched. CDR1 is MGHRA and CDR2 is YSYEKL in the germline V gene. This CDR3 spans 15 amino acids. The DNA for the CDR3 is TGCGCCAGCAGCCAATCAAACGCGGGGGTTTACGAGCAGTACTTC. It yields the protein CASSQSNAGVYEQYF.

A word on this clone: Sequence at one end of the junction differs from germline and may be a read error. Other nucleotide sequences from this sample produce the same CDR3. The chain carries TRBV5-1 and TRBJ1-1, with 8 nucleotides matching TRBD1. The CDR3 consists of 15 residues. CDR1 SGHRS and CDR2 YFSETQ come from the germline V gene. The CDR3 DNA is TGTGCCAGCAGCCCGGGACAGGCCATGAACACTGAAGCTTTCTTT. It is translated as CASSPGQAMNTEAFF.